The T cell receptor beta chain described here comes from a study of cytomegalovirus exposure and HLA in healthy donors. It was with 60 Vbeta and 13 Jbeta primers that the PCR ran. The method was immunoSEQ multiplex PCR; TCRdb's version includes in-frame clones alone and lacks a portion of them. This sample yields 150,000 or so clones, of which nearly 70% are seen a single time; about 9.4% belongs to the top ten. V lost 8 bases, J lost 2 bases, and 9 bases lay in between. The CDR3 spans 13 residues. Looked up from germline, CDR1 is MNHEY and CDR2 is SVGAGI. A note on this clone: Its target is not known.

Regarding the study as a whole: The authors later linked a missense DCLRE1C variant to TCR beta V- and J-gene trimming. TCR beta chains numbering approximately 150 were designated cytomegalovirus-associated. Later analysis showed most CMV-associated TCR beta chains appearing HLA-restricted.

This receptor was taken from a young man in good health and CMV-seropositive. The sequenced sample consisted of PBMCs. The V gene is TRBV6-5, the J gene TRBJ2-2, with D unclear. CDR3 residues: CASWQVNTGELFF. CDR3 sequence (DNA): TGTGCCAGCTGGCAAGTTAACACCGGGGAGCTGTTTTTT.